The rows below give T cell receptor beta chains drawn from one sample of a study of shared clonotypes between healthy human individuals. Using immunoSEQ multiplex PCR, the repertoire was profiled, and TCRdb retains in-frame clones only, with some absent. In the table there are about 2.1 million clones, 90% to 95% of which are singletons. The sample was naive CD8+ T cells from PBMCs. These receptors were taken from a man aged 18 to 29 in good health. Some clones in this sample may be carry-over from other donors' samples. The CDR3 runs from the conserved cysteine through the conserved F or W. D genes are given only for firm matches. For some rows the clone size is stated as once, few or many, or as a class when expanded; others skip it.

>TRBJ2-5|TRBD1|TRBV25-1|-
TGTGCCAGCAGTGCACCGGACAGGGTGAGGGGGGAGACCCAGTACTTC
CASSAPDRVRGETQYF
>TRBJ2-7|-|TRBV28|-
TGTGCCAGCAGTCCCCCGGTGGGGGGAGGCACCTACGAGCAGTACTTC
CASSPPVGGGTYEQYF
>TRBJ2-7|-|TRBV27|-
TGTGCCAGCCAACCCGGGATAGCGAGTCCCTCCTACGAGCAGTACTTC
CASQPGIASPSYEQYF
>TRBJ2-1|-|TRBV19|-
TGTGCCAGTAGTATAACAGCTAGCTCCTACAATGAGCAGTTCTTC
CASSITASSYNEQFF
>TRBJ1-1|-|TRBV6-1|few
TGTGCCAGCGCGGCGGCCCGGAACACTGAAGCTTTCTTT
CASAAARNTEAFF
>TRBJ2-7|-|TRBV10-3|-
TGTGCCATCAGTGAGTCGAAAAACAGGTCCCCCTTCTACGAGCAGTACTTC
CAISESKNRSPFYEQYF
>TRBJ2-5|TRBD1|TRBV4-1|-
TGCGCCAGCAGCCAAGAGAGCCCAGGGGGCGAGACCCAGTACTTC
CASSQESPGGETQYF
>TRBJ2-7|-|TRBV9|-
TGTGCCAGCAGCGTCGGGGGATCTAATTCTTTTTACGAGCAGTACTTC
CASSVGGSNSFYEQYF
>TRBJ1-1|-|TRBV5-1|-
TGCGCCAGCAGCTTGGGGCCAGATTCTGAAGCTTTCTTT
CASSLGPDSEAFF
>TRBJ1-3|-|TRBV19|-
TGTGCCAGTAGTATAACCGGAGGACTCTCTGGAAACACCATATATTTT
CASSITGGLSGNTIYF
>TRBJ2-7|-|TRBV6-1|-
TGTGCCAGCAGTGAAGTCGGCGCGAACCCCCCCATCTACGAGCAGTACTTC
CASSEVGANPPIYEQYF
>TRBJ2-6|-|TRBV21-1|-
TGTGCCAGCCCAGGAAGTCTGGGGGCCAACGTCCTGACTTTC
CASPGSLGANVLTF
>TRBJ1-5|-|TRBV28|once
TGTGCCAGCAGTTTATTAGGGGTAAGCAATCAGCCCCAGCATTTT
CASSLLGVSNQPQHF
>TRBJ1-2|TRBD1|TRBV7-8|-
TGTGCCAGCAGCGACCCAGGGACAGCCTATGGCTACACCTTC
CASSDPGTAYGYTF
>TRBJ1-1|TRBD1|TRBV4-1|once
TGCGCCAGCAGCCAGGCCCGACAGGGTGGCACTGAAGCTTTCTTT
CASSQARQGGTEAFF
>TRBJ2-7|-|TRBV7-9|-
TGTGCCAGCAGCTTTTCATCCTACTCCTACGAGCAGTACTTC
CASSFSSYSYEQYF
>TRBJ2-2|-|TRBV27|-
TGTGCCAGCACCCCGGGTCGAGTTCCCGGGGAGCTGTTTTTT
CASTPGRVPGELFF
>TRBJ2-2|-|TRBV7-9|-
TGTGCCAGCAGCTCCCTACGAGGGCTTACCGGGGAGCTGTTTTTT
CASSSLRGLTGELFF